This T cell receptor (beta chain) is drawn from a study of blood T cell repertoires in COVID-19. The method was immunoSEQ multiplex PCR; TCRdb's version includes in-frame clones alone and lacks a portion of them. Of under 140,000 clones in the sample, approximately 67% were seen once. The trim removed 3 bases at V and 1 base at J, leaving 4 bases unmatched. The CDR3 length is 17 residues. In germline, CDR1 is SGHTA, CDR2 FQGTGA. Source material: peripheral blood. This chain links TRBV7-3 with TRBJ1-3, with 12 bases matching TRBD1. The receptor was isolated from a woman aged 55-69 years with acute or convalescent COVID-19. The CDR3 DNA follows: TGTGCCAGCAGCTTCGGGACAGGGGGCGGATCTGGAAACACCATATATTTT. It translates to CASSFGTGGGSGNTIYF.